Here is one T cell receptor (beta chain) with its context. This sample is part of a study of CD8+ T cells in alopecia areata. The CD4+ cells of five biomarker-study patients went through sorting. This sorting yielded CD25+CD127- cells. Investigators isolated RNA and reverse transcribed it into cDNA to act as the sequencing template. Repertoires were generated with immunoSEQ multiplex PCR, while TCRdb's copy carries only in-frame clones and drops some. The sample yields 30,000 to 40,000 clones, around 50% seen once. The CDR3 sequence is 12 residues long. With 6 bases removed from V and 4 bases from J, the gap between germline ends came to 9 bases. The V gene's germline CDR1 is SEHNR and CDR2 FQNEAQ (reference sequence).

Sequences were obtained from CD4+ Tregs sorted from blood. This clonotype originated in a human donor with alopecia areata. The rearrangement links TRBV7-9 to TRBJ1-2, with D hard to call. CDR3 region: CASSHKPYGYTF. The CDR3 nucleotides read TGTGCCAGCAGTCATAAACCCTATGGCTACACCTTC.